This T cell receptor beta chain was identified during a study of T-cell reconstitution after alpha-beta-depleted transplantation in children. Overall study findings and caveats: The origin of alpha-beta T cells about two months after transplant was reportedly several hundred expanded graft clones. When one year had passed after transplant, most T-cell counts and diversity came from newly produced T cells. In some patients, recipient T cells and intrathymic progenitors surviving conditioning explained high day-60 diversity.

The TCRbeta library incorporated unique molecular identifiers. TCRdb ran MiXCR on the PCR reads and lists one entry per CDR3 protein. The sample includes 300,000 to 400,000 distinct CDR3 sequences, around 15% of them seen just once. On this clonotype itself: Its matching antigen is unknown.

CDR3 length equals 16 residues. After removal of 4 bases from V and 2 bases from J, the junction contained 8 bases not matched to a gene. The V gene's germline CDR1 is SGHRS and CDR2 YFSETQ. This material consisted of PBMCs, mostly from graft donor cells, taken 360 days after TCRalphabeta/CD19-depleted stem cell transplant. This sequence was found in a male patient under 10 years old who had a stem cell transplant for acute lymphoblastic leukemia, so the T cells may come from the graft donor. This chain uses TRBV5-1 with TRBJ2-1; 8 positions agree with TRBD2. The chain's CDR3 is CASSPGGAGPYNEQFF. The CDR3 nucleotides are TGCGCCAGCAGCCCCGGGGGGGCAGGCCCCTACAATGAGCAGTTCTTC.